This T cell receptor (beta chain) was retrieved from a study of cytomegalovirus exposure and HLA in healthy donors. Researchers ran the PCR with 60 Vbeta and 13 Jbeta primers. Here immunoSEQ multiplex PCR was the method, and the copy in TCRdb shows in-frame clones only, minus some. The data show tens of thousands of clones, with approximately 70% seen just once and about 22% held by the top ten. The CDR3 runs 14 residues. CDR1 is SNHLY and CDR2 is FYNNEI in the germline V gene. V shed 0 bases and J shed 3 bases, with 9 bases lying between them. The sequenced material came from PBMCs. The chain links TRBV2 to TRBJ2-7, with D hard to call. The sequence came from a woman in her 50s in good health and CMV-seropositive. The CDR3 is CASSEASTRYEQYF. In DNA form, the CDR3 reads TGTGCCAGCAGTGAAGCGAGCACCCGCTACGAGCAGTACTTC.